Below, 4 T cell receptor beta chains from the same sample are listed, as sequenced in a study of Ad26.COV2.S vaccination and SARS-CoV-2 variants. Profiled with immunoSEQ multiplex PCR; TCRdb holds only in-frame clones, not every one. The data show 350,000 to 450,000 clones, with about 90% seen just once and around 1.8% held by the top ten. Treatment indicated: about 20 received Ad26.COV2.S at low or high dose, single or two shots; several received placebo; per-sample allocation not given. It was on day 63 after the first vaccine or placebo injection that samples were taken. The specimen comprised peripheral blood, sampled in a trial of Ad26.COV2.S vaccine versus placebo. These receptors all stem from a person aged 18-60 years who received the Ad26.COV2.S COVID-19 vaccine or a placebo.

V is TRBV7-9 and J is TRBJ1-1; D is undetermined. Germline CDR1 is SEHNR and CDR2 is FQNEAQ (reference sequence). Trimming took off 5 bases at V and 5 bases at J, with 12 bases between the two ends. CDR3 length: 13 amino acids. The CDR3 sequence is CASSPGVVTEAFF. CDR3 in DNA: TGTGCCAGCAGCCCCGGCGTGGTGACTGAAGCTTTCTTT. Variable domain in full (rest from reference TRBV7-9 and TRBJ1-1): DTGVSQNPRHKITKRGQNVTFRCDPISEHNRLYWYRQTLGQGPEFLTYFQNEAQLEKSRLLSDRFSAERPKGSFSTLEIQRTEQGDSAMYLCASSPGVVTEAFFGQGTRLTVV.

The rearrangement uses TRBV5-4 and TRBJ2-5; no reliable D call. V was pared by 2 bases and J by 3 bases, with 5 bases between. Germline CDR1 is SGHNT and CDR2 is YYREEE (reference sequence). This CDR3 has 12 residues. CDR3 region: CASSFSEETQYF. For the CDR3, the DNA is TGTGCCAGCAGCTTCTCTGAAGAGACCCAGTACTTC. The full variable domain, in which reference TRBV5-4 and TRBJ2-5 provide the parts outside the CDR3, is ETGVTQSPTHLIKTRGQQVTLRCSSQSGHNTVSWYQQALGQGPQFIFQYYREEENGRGNFPPRFSGLQFPNYSSELNVNALELDDSALYLCASSFSEETQYFGPGTRLLVL.

This chain links TRBV5-1 with TRBJ1-1; D unresolved. The CDR3 sequence is 12 residues long. Looked up from germline, CDR1 is SGHRS and CDR2 is YFSETQ. V lost 2 bases and J 1 base, leaving 3 bases between the germline ends. CDR3 sequence reads: CASSFPNTEAFF. CDR3 bases: TGCGCCAGCAGCTTTCCGAACACTGAAGCTTTCTTT.

This sequence joins TRBV6-6 and TRBJ2-7; possibly TRBD1 for D (6 bases). CDR3 length equals 14 residues. Deletions cut 0 bases from V and 4 bases from J, with 10 bases between. Germline V gene lookup returns CDR1 MNHNY and CDR2 SVGAGI (reference sequence). The CDR3 region is CASSYSRTEYEQYF. CDR3 nucleotides: TGTGCCAGCAGTTACTCGAGGACAGAGTACGAGCAGTACTTC.